This T cell receptor beta chain was profiled in a study of patients and donors after allogeneic stem cell transplantation. As regards this clonotype: One junction end does not reproduce the germline sequence, and a read error may be involved.

TCRdb re-analysed the RT-PCR reads in MiXCR, keeping a single row per CDR3 protein. This sample carries 900,000 to 1,000,000 distinct CDR3 sequences, approximately 19% of them seen once, and the ten largest clones take around 6%. The CDR3 sequence is 14 residues long. CDR1 is LGHNA and CDR2 is YSLEER in the germline V gene. The sequence was obtained from a human donor who was either an allogeneic HSCT recipient or a stem cell or donor lymphocyte infusion donor (not recorded which). It is not recorded whose cells these are; they may come from a transplant donor. Sequencing was carried out using blood, either unsorted or a sorted T cell fraction (not recorded which). V gene TRBV4-3 combines with J gene TRBJ2-3; the match to TRBD2 covers 9 bases. The CDR3 loop is CASSYGTSRDTQYF. CDR3 coding DNA: TGCGCCAGCAGTTACGGGACTAGCAGAGATACGCAGTATTTT.